This T cell receptor (beta chain) was identified during a study of chemoradiotherapy in HPV16-positive cancers. Over chemoradiotherapy, repertoires were sampled more than once. As concerns this clone: Its antigen remains unknown.

The repertoire was sequenced with immunoSEQ multiplex PCR; TCRdb's copy has only in-frame clones and lacks some. The sample gives roughly 970 clones, 60% to 80% of which show up once; about 14% is in the top ten. Findings and caveats of the study: Functional assays defining HPV-specific T cells used only a couple of HPV16-positive patients. During treatment, candidate HPV-specific clones and E7-related motifs expanded in tumor.

With V trimmed by 2 bases and J by 1 base, 1 base remained unmatched. Germline V lookup: CDR1 SGDLS, CDR2 YYNGEE. The CDR3 is 15 residues long. The sequencing here drew on tumor tissue, taken from a patient who underwent chemoradiotherapy. V gene TRBV9 combines with J gene TRBJ2-3; 10 bases line up with TRBD1. The sequence was collected from a human donor with HPV-associated anogenital cancer. Here the CDR3 DNA reads TGTGCCAGCAGCGTTGGGACAGGGGGCACAGATACGCAGTATTTT. This codes for CASSVGTGGTDTQYF.